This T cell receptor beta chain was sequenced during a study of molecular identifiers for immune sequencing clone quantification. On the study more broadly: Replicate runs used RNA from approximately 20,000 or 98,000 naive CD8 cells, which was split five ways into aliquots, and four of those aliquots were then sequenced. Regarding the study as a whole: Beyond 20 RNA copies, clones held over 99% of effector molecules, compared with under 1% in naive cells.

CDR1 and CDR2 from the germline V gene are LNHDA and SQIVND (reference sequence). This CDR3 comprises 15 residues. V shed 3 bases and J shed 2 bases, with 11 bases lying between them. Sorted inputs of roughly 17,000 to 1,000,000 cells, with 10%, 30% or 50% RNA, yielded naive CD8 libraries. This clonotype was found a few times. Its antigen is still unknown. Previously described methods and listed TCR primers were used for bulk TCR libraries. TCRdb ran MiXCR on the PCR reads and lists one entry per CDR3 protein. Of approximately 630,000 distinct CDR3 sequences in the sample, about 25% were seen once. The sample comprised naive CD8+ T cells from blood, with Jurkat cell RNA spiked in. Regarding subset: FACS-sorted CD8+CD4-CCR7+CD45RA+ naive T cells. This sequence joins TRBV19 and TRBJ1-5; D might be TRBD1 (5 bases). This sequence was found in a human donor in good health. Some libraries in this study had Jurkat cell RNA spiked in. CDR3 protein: CASSITGRGNQPQHF. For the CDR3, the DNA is TGTGCCAGTAGTATTACGGGCAGGGGCAATCAGCCCCAGCATTTT.